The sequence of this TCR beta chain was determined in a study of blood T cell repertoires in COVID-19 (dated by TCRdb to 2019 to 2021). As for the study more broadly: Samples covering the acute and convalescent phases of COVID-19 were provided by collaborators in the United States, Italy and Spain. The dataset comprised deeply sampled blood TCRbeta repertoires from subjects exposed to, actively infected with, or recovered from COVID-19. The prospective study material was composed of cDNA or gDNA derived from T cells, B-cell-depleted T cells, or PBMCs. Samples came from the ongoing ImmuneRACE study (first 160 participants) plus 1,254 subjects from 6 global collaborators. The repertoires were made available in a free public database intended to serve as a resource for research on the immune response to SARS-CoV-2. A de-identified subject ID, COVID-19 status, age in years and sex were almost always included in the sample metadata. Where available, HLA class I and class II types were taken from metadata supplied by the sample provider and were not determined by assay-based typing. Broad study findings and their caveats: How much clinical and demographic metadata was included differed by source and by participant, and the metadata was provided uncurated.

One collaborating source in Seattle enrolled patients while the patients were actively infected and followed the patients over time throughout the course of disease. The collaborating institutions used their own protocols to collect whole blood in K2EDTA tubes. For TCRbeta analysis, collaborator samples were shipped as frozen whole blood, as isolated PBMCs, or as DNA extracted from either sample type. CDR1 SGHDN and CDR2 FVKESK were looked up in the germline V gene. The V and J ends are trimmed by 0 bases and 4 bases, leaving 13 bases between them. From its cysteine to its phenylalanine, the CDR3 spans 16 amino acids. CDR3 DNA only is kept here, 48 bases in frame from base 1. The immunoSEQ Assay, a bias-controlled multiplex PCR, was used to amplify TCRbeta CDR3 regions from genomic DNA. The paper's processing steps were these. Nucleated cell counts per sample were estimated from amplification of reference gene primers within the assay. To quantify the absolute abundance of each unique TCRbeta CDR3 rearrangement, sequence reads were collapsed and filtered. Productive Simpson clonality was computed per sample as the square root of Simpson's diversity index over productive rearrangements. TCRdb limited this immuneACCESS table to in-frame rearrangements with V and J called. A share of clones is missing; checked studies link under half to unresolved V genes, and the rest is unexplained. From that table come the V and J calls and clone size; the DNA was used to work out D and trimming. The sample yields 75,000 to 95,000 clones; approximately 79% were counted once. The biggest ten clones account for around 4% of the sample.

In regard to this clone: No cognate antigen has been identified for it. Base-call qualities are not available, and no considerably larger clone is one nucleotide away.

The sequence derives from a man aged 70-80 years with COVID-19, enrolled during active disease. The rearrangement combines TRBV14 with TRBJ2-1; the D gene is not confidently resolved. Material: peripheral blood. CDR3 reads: CASSQDWAALYNEQFF. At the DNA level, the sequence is TGTGCCAGCAGCCAAGATTGGGCTGCTTTATACAATGAGCAGTTCTTC.